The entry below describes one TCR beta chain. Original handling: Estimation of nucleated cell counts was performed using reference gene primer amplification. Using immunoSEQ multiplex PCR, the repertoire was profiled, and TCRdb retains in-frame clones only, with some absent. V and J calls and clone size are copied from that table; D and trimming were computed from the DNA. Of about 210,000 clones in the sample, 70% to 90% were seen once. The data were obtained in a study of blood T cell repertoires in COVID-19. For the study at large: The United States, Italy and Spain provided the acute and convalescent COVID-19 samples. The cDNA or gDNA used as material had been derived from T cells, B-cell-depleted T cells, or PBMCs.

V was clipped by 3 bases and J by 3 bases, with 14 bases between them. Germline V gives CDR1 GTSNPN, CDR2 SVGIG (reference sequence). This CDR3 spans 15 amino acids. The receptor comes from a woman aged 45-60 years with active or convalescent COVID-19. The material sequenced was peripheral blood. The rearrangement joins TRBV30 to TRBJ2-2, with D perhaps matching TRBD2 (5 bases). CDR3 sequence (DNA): TGTGCCTGGAGCGGACTCCACTTGGACACCGGGGAGCTGTTTTTT. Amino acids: CAWSGLHLDTGELFF.